This record concerns one T cell receptor (beta chain) sequence. Its antigen is not identified. Germline V gene lookup returns CDR1 SGHNT and CDR2 YYREEE (reference sequence). The CDR3 runs 16 residues. V shed 0 bases, J shed 4 bases, and the junction held 8 bases outside the gene matches. This specimen belongs to a study of T cell responses to AZD1222 COVID-19 vaccine. Study results and limitations: In a largely white British group with more females than males, clonal diversity was possibly underestimated. Just five or six AZD1222 recipients were seropositive at baseline. Of spike-specific TCRs, nearly half reportedly target regions left unmutated in variants.

This table comes from immunoSEQ multiplex PCR, and its TCRdb copy is limited to in-frame clones, with some not included. The sample has more than 120,000 clones; about 93% are singletons. This specimen was peripheral blood, taken on day 0 of AZD1222 vaccination. This sequence was found in an adult in good health. J is TRBJ2-7 and V is TRBV5-4; 9 nucleotides agree with TRBD1. In DNA form, the CDR3 reads TGTGCCAGCAGCTTGGGTTCCGGGACAGGGTTGTACGAGCAGTACTTC. Protein sequence: CASSLGSGTGLYEQYF.